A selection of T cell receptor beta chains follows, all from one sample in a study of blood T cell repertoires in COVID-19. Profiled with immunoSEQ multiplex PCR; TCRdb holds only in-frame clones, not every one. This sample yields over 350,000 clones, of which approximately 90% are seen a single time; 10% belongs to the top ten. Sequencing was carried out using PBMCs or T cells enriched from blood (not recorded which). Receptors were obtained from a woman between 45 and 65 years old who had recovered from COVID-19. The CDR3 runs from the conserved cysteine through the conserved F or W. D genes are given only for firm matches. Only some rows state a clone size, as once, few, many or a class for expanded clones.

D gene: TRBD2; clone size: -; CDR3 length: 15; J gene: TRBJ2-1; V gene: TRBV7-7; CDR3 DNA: TGTGCTAGCAGCTTAGACGGGGGGGCCAGGAATGAGCAGTTCTTC; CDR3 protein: CASSLDGGARNEQFF
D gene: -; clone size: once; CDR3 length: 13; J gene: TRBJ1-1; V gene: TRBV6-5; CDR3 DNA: TGTGCCAGCAGTTACTTAAAGAACACTGAAGCTTTCTTT; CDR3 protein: CASSYLKNTEAFF
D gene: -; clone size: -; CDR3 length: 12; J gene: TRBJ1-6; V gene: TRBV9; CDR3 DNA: TGTGCCAGCAGCCGTTCTAATTCACCCCTCCACTTT; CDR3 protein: CASSRSNSPLHF
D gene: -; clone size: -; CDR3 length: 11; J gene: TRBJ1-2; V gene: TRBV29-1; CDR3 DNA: TGCAGCGTGGGGCAGGGAGGTGGCTACACCTTC; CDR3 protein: CSVGQGGGYTF
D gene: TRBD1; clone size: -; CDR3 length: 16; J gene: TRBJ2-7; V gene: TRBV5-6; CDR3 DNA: TGTGCCAGCAGCTTGCTCGGGACAGGGTCTTCCTACGAGCAGTACTTC; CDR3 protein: CASSLLGTGSSYEQYF
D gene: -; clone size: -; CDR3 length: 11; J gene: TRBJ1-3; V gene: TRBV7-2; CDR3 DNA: TGTGCCAGAGCCTCAGGAAACACCATATATTTT; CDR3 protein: CARASGNTIYF
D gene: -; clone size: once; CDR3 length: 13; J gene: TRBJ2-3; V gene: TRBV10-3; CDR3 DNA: TGTGCCATCATGGGGACTGGCACAGATACGCAGTATTTT; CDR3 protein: CAIMGTGTDTQYF
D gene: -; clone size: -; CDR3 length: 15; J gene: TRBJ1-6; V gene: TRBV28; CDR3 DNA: TGTGCCAGCAGTTTATACAGGACAGTTAATTCACCCCTCCACTTT; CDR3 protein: CASSLYRTVNSPLHF
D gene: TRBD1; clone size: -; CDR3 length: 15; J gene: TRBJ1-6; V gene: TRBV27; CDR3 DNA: TGTGCCAGCAGTTCAGCCGGGACAGGGTTATCACCCCTCCACTTT; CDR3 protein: CASSSAGTGLSPLHF
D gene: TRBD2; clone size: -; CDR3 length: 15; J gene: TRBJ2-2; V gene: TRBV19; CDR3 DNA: TGTGCCAGCAATGGACTAGCGGAGAACACCGGGGAGCTGTTTTTT; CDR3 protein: CASNGLAENTGELFF
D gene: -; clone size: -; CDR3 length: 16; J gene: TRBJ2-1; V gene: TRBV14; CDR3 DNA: TGTGCCAGCAGCCAAGGTTTTGGGGCGGGGTACAATGAGCAGTTCTTC; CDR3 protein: CASSQGFGAGYNEQFF
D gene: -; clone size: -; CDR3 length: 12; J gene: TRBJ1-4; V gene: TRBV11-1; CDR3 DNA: TGTGCCAGCAGCCCGCAGGGCGGAAGACTGTTTTTT; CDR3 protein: CASSPQGGRLFF
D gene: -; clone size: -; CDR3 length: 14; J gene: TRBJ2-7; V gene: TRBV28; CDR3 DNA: TGTGCCAGCAGTTTGGAGGGAAACCTCCTCGAGCAGTACTTC; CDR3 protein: CASSLEGNLLEQYF
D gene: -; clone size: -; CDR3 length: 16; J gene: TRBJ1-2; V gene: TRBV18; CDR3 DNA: TGTGCCAGCTCATGGCGACAGGAGGAAACTAACTATGGCTACACCTTC; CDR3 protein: CASSWRQEETNYGYTF
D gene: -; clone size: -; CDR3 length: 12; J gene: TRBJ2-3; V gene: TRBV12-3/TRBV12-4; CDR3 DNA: TGTGCCAGCAGTACAGGGTCTTATACGCAGTATTTT; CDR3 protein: CASSTGSYTQYF
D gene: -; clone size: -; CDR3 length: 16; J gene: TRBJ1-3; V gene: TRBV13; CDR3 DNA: TGTGCCAGCAGACTACAGGCCACGAGCTCTGGAAACACCATATATTTT; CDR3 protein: CASRLQATSSGNTIYF
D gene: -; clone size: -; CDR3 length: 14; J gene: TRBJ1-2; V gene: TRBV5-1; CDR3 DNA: TGCGCCAGCAGCTTGGCCAAGGCAGGGGATGGCTACACCTTC; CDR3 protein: CASSLAKAGDGYTF
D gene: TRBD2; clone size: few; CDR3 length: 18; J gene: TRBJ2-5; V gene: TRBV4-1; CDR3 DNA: TGCGCCAGCAGCCTTGCTGGCGGGGGATCCTCGTACCAAGAGACCCAGTACTTC; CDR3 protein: CASSLAGGGSSYQETQYF
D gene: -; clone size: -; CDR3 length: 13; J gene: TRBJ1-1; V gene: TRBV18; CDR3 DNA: TGTGCCAGCTCACCTGACATGAACACTGAAGCTTTCTTT; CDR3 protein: CASSPDMNTEAFF
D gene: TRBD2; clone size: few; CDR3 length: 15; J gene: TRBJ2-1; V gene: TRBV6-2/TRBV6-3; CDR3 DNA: TGTGCCAGCAGTTACTTAGCGGGGGGCCACAATGAGCAGTTCTTC; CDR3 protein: CASSYLAGGHNEQFF
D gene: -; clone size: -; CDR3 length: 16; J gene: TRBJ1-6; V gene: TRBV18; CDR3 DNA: TGTGCCAGCTCACAGCTCTCAGGGGCGGGTAATTCACCCCTCCACTTT; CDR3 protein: CASSQLSGAGNSPLHF
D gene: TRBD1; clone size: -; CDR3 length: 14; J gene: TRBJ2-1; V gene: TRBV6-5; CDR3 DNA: TGTGCCAGCAGTCCCTGGGACAGCTACAATGAGCAGTTCTTC; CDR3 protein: CASSPWDSYNEQFF
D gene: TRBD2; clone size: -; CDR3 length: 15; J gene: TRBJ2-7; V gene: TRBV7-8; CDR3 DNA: TGTGCCAGCAGCTTAACGGGGGGTTCCACCTACGAGCAGTACTTC; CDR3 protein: CASSLTGGSTYEQYF
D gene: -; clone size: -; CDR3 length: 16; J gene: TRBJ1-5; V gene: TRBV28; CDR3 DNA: TGTGCCAGCACTACGGGGGGTACCCCCTCCAATCAGCCCCAGCATTTT; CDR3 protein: CASTTGGTPSNQPQHF
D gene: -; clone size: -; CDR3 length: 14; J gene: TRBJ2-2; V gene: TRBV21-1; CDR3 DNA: TGTGCCATGGGGGGGCAGGGGCCCACCGGGGAGCTGTTTTTT; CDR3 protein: CAMGGQGPTGELFF
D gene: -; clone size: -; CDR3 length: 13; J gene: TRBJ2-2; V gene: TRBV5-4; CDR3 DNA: TGTGCCAGCAGCCCGGACACGGCCGGGGAGCTGTTTTTT; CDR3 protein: CASSPDTAGELFF
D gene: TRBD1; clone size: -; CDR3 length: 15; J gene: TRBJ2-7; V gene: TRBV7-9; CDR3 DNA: TGTGCCAGCAGCCCGTTACGGCAGGGGGTCCCCCACGAAGTCTTC; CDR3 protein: CASSPLRQGVPHEVF
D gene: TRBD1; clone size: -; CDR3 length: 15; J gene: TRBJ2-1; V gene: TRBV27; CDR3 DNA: TGTGCCAGCAGTTTATTGGACAGGGGAAAGAATGAGCAGTTCTTC; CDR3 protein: CASSLLDRGKNEQFF
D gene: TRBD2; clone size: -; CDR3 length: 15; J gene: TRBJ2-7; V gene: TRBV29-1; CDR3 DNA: TGCAGCGTGGTGCCCGGGACTAGCGTCTCCTACGAGCAGTACTTC; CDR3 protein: CSVVPGTSVSYEQYF
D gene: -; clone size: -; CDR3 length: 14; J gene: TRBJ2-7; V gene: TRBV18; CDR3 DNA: TGTGCCAGCTCACCCCCGGGGGGCACAGACGAGCAGTACTTC; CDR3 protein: CASSPPGGTDEQYF
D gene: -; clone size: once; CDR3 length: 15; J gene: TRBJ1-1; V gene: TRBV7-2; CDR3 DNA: TGTGCCAGCAGCTTAGGCATGTGGGAGACCTCTGAAGCTTTCTTT; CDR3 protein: CASSLGMWETSEAFF
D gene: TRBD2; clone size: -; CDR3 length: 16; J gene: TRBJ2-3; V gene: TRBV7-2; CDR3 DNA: TGTGCCAGCAGCTTAGGTTGGCGGGGGGGAACAGATACGCAGTATTTT; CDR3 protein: CASSLGWRGGTDTQYF
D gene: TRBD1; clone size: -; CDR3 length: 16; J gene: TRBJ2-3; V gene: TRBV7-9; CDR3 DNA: TGTGCCAGCAGCTATACCGGGACAGGGGGAGGAGATACGCAGTATTTT; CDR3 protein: CASSYTGTGGGDTQYF
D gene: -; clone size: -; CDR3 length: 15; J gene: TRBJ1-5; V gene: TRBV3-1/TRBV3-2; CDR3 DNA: TGTGCCAGCAGCCAAGGGTCAGGGAAGGATCAGCCCCAGCATTTT; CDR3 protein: CASSQGSGKDQPQHF
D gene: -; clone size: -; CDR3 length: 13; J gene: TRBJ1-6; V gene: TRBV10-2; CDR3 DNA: TGCGCCAGCAGTGAACAGGTTAATTCACCCCTCCACTTT; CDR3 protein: CASSEQVNSPLHF
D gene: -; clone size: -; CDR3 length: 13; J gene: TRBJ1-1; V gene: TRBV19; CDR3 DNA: TGTGCCAGTAGTACCAGGGGCGGCACTGAAGCTTTCTTT; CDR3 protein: CASSTRGGTEAFF
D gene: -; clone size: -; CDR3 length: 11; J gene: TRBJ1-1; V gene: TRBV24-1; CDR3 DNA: TGTGCCACCACCAACCACGGTGAAGCTTTCTTT; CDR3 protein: CATTNHGEAFF
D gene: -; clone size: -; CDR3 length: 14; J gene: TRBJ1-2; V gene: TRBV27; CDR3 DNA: TGTGCCAGCAGCCCCACGGGGGGGGGTCTGGGCTACACCTTC; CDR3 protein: CASSPTGGGLGYTF
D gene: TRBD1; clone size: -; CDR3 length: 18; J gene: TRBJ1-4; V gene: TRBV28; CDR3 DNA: TGTGCCAGCAGTTTGTACCGACCTAACAGGGGGCTTGGTGAAAAACTGTTTTTT; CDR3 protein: CASSLYRPNRGLGEKLFF
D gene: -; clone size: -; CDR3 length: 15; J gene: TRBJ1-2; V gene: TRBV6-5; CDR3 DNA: TGTGCCAGCAGTACTCCTCGGGGAGAACTCTATGGCTACACCTTC; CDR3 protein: CASSTPRGELYGYTF
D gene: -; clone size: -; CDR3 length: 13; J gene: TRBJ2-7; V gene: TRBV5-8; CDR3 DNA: TGTGCCAGCAGCTTTGGCAGGACCTACGAGCAGTACTTC; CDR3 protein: CASSFGRTYEQYF
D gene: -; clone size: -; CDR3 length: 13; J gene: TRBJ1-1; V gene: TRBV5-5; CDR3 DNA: TGTGCCAGCAGCTATAGCAGATTCACTGAAGCTTTCTTT; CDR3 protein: CASSYSRFTEAFF
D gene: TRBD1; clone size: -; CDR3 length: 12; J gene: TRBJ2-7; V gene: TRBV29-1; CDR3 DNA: TGCAGCGTTGCGGGACAGACCTACGAGCAGTACTTC; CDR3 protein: CSVAGQTYEQYF
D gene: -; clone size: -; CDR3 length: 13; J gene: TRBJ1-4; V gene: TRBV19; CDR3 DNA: TGTGCCAGCCATAGACAGTCTAATGAAAAACTGTTTTTT; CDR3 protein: CASHRQSNEKLFF
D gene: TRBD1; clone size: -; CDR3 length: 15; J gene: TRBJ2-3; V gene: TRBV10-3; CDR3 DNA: TGTGCCATCAGGAAAGGGACAGGAGGCAAAGATACGCAGTATTTT; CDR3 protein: CAIRKGTGGKDTQYF